This paragraph reports one T cell receptor beta chain. The sample is drawn from a study of blood T cells in healthy people across ages. Trimming left V 3 bases short and J 2 bases short, with 6 bases between. CDR3 size: 13 residues. Germline V gene sequence: CDR1 SGHAT, CDR2 FQDESV (reference sequence). Primers used in a second PCR of about 7 to 12 cycles were a sample-barcoded 5' primer and a J-beta primer mix. TCRdb called the 5' RACE reads again in MiXCR, with one record for every CDR3 protein. The sample lists fewer than 900,000 distinct CDR3 sequences, 35% to 45% occurring once. The sequence was obtained from a woman aged 55-70 years in good health. The sample taken for sequencing was blood. V usage is TRBV11-1 and J usage is TRBJ2-3, with D unclear. Written as DNA, the CDR3 is TGTGCCAGCAGCTTCAGACCCACAGATACGCAGTATTTT. Protein: CASSFRPTDTQYF.